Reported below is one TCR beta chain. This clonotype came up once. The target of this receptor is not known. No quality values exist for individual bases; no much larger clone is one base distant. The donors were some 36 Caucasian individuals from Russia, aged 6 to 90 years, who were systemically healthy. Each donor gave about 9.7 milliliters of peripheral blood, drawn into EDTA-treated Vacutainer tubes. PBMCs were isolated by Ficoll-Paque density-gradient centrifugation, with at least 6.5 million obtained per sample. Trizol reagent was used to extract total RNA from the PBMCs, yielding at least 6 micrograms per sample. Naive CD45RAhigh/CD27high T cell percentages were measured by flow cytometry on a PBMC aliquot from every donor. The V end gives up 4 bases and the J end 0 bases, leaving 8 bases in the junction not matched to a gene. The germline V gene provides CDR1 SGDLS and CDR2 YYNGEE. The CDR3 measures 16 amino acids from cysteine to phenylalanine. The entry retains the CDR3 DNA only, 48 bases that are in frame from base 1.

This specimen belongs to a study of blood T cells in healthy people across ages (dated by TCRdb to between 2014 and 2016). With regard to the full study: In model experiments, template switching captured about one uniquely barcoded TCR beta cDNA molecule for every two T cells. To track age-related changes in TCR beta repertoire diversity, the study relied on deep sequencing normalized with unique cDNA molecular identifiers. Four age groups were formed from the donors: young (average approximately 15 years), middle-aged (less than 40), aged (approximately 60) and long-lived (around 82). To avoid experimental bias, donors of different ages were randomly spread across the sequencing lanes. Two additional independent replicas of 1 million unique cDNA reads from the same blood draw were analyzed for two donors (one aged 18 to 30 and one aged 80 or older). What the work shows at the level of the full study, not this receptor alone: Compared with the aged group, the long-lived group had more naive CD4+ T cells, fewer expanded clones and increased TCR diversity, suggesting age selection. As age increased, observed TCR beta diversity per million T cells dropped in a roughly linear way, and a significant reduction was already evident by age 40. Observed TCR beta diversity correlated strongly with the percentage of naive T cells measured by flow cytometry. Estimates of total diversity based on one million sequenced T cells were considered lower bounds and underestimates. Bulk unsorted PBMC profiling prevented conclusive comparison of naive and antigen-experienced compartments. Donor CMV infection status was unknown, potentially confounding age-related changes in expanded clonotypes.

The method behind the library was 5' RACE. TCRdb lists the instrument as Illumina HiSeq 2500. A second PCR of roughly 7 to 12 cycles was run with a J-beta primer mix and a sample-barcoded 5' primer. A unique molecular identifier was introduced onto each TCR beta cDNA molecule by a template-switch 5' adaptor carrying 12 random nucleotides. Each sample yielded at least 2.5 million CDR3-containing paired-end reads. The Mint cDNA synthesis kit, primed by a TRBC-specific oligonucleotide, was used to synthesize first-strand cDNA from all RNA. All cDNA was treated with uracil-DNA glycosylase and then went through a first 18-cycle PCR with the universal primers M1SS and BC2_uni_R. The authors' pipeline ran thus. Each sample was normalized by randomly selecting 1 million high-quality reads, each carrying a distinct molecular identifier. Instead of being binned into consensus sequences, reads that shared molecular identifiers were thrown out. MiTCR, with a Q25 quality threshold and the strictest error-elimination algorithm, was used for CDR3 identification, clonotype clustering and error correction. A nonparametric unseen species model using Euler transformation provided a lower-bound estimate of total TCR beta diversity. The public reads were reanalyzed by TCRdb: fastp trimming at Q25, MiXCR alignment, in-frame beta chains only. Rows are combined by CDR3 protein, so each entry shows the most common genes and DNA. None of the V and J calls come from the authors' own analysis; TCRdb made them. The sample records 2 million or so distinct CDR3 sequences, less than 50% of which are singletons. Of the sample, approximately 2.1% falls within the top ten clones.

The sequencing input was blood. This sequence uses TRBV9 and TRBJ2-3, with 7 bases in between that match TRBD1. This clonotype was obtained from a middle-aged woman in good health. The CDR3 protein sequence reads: CASSRRGTVSTDTQYF. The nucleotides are TGTGCCAGCAGCCGTAGAGGGACAGTAAGCACAGATACGCAGTATTTT.